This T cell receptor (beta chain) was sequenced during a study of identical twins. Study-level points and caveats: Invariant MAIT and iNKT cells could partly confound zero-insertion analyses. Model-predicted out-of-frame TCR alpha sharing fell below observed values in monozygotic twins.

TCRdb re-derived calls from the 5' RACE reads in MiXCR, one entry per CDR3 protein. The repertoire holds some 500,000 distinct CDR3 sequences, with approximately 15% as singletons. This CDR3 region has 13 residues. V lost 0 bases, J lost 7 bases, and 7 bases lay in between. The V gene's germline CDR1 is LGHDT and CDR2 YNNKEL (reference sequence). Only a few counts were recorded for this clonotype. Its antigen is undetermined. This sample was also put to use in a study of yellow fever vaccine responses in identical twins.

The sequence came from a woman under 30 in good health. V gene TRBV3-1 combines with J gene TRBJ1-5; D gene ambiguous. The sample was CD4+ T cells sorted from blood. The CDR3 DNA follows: TGTGCCAGCAGCCAAGATTTTGGGCAGCCCCAGCATTTT. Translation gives CASSQDFGQPQHF. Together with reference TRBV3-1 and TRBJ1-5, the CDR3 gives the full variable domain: DTAVSQTPKYLVTQMGNDKSIKCEQNLGHDTMYWYKQDSKKFLKIMFSYNNKELIINETVPNRFSPKSPDKAHLNLHINSLELGDSAVYFCASSQDFGQPQHFGDGTRLSIL.